A single sample is the source of the 9 T cell receptor beta chains below, sequenced in a study of early T cells in non-severe SARS-CoV-2 infection. TCRdb itself ran the 5' RACE reads through MiXCR, one entry per CDR3 protein. This sample has 99,000 or so distinct CDR3 sequences; roughly 17% occur once, and the top ten carry roughly 1.3%. The sequencing input was whole blood. All receptors derive from an adult who was a healthcare worker with PCR-confirmed SARS-CoV-2 infection or an uninfected control (not recorded which).

This clonotype was observed once. This chain connects TRBV20-1 to TRBJ1-5; D not certain. This CDR3 contains 14 residues. The germline V gene encodes CDR1 DFQATT and CDR2 SNEGSKA (reference sequence). V shed 6 bases and J shed 5 bases, with 17 bases lying between them. Here the CDR3 reads CSATIGEAHQPQHF. The CDR3 region has the DNA TGCAGTGCCACCATCGGGGAGGCTCATCAGCCCCAGCATTTT.

This clonotype was counted between two and nine times. The chain has TRBV6-2 or TRBV6-3 and TRBJ2-1, with 11 bases matching TRBD2. V was clipped by 8 bases and J by 10 bases; unmatched bases: 19. This CDR3 contains 17 residues. Per the germline V gene, CDR1 is MNHEY and CDR2 is SVGEGT. CDR3: CASQLYSGGAIHREQFF. The CDR3 DNA reads TGTGCCAGCCAACTCTATAGCGGGGGGGCCATCCACAGGGAGCAGTTCTTC.

The V call is TRBV5-1, the J call TRBJ2-7; 7 nucleotides agree with TRBD2. Trimming at V came to 2 bases and at J to 1 base, leaving 6 bases not matched to a gene. The CDR3 length is 15 residues. Germline-derived CDR1 and CDR2 are SGHRS and YFSETQ. The CDR3: CASSLWEGDSYEQYF. The DNA for the CDR3 is TGCGCCAGCAGCTTATGGGAGGGCGATTCCTACGAGCAGTACTTC.

This clonotype showed up many times. V is TRBV4-3 and J is TRBJ2-1; the D gene is possibly TRBD1 (5 bases). Germline loops: CDR1 LGHNA, CDR2 YSLEER. V dropped 3 bases and J dropped 6 bases, with 6 bases sitting between them. The CDR3 consists of 12 residues. The CDR3 nucleotides read TGCGCCAGCAGCCAGGGGCTCAATGAGCAGTTCTTC. Protein product: CASSQGLNEQFF.

The chain links TRBV6-2 or TRBV6-3 to TRBJ1-1, with D maybe TRBD1 (6 bases). Trimming took 7 bases from V and 3 from J, leaving 15 bases between them. CDR1 is MNHEY, CDR2 SVGEGT, per germline. The CDR3 sequence is 14 residues long. The CDR3 region is CASTETGRDTEAFF. The DNA for the CDR3 is TGTGCCAGCACAGAGACAGGACGGGACACTGAAGCTTTCTTT.

The CDR3, as DNA: TGTGCCAGCAGCTTGGGTTCGGGGGGCTTCAATCAGCCCCAGCATTTT. As protein: CASSLGSGGFNQPQHF. This chain connects TRBV5-5 to TRBJ1-5; a possible D gene is TRBD1 (6 bases). The CDR3 runs 16 residues. Germline values: CDR1 SGHKS, CDR2 YYEKEE (reference sequence). V dropped 0 bases and J dropped 3 bases, with 13 bases sitting between them.

The rearrangement uses TRBV28 and TRBJ1-4; no firm D call. Trimming removed 5 bases from V and 7 bases from J, with 11 bases in between. This CDR3 contains 13 residues. The germline V gene encodes CDR1 MDHEN and CDR2 SYDVKM. The CDR3 nucleotides are TGTGCCAGCAGTCCCCCGGTCCGTGAAAAACTGTTTTTT. Residues: CASSPPVREKLFF.

This clonotype was picked up many times. The rearrangement links TRBV20-1 to TRBJ1-4; no firm D call. The CDR3 totals 14 residues. Germline CDR1 reads DFQATT; CDR2 reads SNEGSKA (reference sequence). With 3 bases removed from V and 7 bases from J, the gap between germline ends came to 15 bases. CDR3: CSASVGVLGEKLFF. The CDR3 nucleotides are TGCAGTGCTAGCGTTGGAGTTTTGGGTGAAAAACTGTTTTTT.

As DNA, the CDR3 is TGTGCCAGCAGCACCCAGACTAGCGGGGGCCCAACAGATACGCAGTATTTT. As protein: CASSTQTSGGPTDTQYF. V is TRBV4-2 and J is TRBJ2-3; 12 bases align to TRBD2. V lost 5 bases and J lost 3; bases outside the gene matches: 9. CDR3 length: 17 residues. Looked up from germline, CDR1 is LGHNA and CDR2 is YNFKEQ.